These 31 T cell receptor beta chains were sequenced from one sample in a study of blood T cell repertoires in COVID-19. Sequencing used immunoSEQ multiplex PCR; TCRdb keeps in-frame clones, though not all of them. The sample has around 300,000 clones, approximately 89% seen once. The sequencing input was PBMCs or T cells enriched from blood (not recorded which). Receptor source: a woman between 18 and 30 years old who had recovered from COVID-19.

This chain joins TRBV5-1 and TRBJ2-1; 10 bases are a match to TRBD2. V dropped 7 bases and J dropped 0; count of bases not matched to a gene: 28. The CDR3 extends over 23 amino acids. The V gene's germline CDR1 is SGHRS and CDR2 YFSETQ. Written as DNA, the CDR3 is TGCGCCAGCGCAGGACGGACCCCCGGGAGTCTAGCGGGAGTTTCGAGCTCCTACAATGAGCAGTTCTTC. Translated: CASAGRTPGSLAGVSSSYNEQFF.

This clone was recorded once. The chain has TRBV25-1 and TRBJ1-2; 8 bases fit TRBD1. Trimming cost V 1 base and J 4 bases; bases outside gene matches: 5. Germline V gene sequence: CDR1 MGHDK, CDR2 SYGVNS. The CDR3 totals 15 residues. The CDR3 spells CASSEFRGRLYGYTF. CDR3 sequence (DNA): TGTGCCAGCAGTGAATTCAGGGGGCGCCTCTATGGCTACACCTTC.

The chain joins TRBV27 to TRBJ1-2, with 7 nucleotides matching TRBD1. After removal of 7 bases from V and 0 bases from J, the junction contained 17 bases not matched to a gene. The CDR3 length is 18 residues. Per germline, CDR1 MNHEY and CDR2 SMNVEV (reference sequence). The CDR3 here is CASTSKGTVNPSNYGYTF. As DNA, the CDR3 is TGTGCCAGCACCTCAAAAGGGACAGTCAACCCCTCTAACTATGGCTACACCTTC.

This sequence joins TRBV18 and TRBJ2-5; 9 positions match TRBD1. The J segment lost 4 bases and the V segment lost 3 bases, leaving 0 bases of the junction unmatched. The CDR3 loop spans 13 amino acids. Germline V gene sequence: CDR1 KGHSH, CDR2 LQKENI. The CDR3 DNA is TGTGCCAGCTCACCGACAGGGGGAGAGACCCAGTACTTC. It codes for CASSPTGGETQYF. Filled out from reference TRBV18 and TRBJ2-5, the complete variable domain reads NAGVMQNPRHLVRRRGQEARLRCSPMKGHSHVYWYRQLPEEGLKFMVYLQKENIIDESGMPKERFSAEFPKEGPSILRIQQVVRGDSAAYFCASSPTGGETQYFGPGTRLLVL.

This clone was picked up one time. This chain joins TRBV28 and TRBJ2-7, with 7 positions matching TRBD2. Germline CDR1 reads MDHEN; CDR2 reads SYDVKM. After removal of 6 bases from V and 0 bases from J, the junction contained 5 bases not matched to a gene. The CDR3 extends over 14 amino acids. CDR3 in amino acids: CASSWGGSSYEQYF. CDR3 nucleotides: TGTGCCAGCAGCTGGGGGGGTAGCTCCTACGAGCAGTACTTC.

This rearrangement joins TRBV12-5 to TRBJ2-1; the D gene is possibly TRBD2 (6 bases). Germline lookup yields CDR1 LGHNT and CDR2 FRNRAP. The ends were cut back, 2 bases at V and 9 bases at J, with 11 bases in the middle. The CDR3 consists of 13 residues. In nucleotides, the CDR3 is TGTGCTAGTGGTTTGCAAGCGGGCGGTGAGCAGTTCTTC. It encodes CASGLQAGGEQFF.

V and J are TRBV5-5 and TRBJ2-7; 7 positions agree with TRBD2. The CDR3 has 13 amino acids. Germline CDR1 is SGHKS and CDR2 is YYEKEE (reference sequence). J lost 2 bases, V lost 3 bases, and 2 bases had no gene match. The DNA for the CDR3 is TGTGCCAGCAGCTACGGGGGGACCTACGAGCAGTACTTC. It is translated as CASSYGGTYEQYF.

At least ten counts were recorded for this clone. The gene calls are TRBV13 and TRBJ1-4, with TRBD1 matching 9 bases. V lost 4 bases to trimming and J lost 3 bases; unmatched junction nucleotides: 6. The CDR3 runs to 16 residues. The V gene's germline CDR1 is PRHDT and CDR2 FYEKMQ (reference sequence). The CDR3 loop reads CASSSRDRVANEKLFF. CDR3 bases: TGTGCCAGCAGCTCCCGGGACAGGGTAGCTAATGAAAAACTGTTTTTT.

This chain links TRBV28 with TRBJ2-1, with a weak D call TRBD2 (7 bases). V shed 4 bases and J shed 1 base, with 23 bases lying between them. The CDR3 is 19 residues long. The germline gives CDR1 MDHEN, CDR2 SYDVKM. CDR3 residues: CASSSGYRDYAFSYNEQFF. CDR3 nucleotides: TGTGCCAGCAGTTCGGGATACAGGGACTATGCCTTTTCCTACAATGAGCAGTTCTTC. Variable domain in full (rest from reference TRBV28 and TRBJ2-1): DVKVTQSSRYLVKRTGEKVFLECVQDMDHENMFWYRQDPGLGLRLIYFSYDVKMKEKGDIPEGYSVSREKKERFSLILESASTNQTSMYLCASSSGYRDYAFSYNEQFFGPGTRLTVL.

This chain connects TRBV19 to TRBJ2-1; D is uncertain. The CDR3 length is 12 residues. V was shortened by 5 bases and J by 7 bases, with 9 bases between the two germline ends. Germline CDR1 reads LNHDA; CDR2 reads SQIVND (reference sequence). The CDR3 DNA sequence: TGTGCCAGTAGTGATACAGTAAATGAGCAGTTCTTC. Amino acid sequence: CASSDTVNEQFF.

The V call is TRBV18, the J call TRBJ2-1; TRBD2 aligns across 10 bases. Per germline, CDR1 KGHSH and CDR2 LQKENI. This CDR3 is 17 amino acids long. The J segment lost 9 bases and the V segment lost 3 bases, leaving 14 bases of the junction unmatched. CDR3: CASSPDGGRLAGIEQFF. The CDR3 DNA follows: TGTGCCAGCTCACCGGATGGGGGGAGACTAGCGGGTATTGAGCAGTTCTTC.

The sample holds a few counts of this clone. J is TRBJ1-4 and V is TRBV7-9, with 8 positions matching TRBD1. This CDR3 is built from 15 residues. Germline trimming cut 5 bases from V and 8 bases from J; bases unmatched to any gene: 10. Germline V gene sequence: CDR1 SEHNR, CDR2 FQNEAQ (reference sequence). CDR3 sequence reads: CASSPRTGLGEKLFF. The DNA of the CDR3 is TGTGCCAGCAGCCCTAGGACAGGGCTCGGCGAAAAACTGTTTTTT.

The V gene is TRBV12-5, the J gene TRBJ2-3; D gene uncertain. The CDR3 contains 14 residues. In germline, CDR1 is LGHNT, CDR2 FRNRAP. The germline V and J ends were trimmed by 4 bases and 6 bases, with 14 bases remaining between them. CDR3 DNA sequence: TGTGCTAGTGGTTGGGCCGCCTTTGGGGATACGCAGTATTTT. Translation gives CASGWAAFGDTQYF.

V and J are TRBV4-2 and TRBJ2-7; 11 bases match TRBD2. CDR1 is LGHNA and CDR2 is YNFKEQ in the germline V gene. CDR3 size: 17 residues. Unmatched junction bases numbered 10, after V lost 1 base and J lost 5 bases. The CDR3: CASSQVITSGSMDEQYF. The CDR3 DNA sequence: TGTGCCAGCAGCCAAGTTATCACTAGCGGGAGTATGGACGAGCAGTACTTC.

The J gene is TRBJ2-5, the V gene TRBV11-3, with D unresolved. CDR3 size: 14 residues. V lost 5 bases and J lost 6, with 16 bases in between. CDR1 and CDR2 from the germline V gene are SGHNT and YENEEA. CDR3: CASSLLVGEKTQYF. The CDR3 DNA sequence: TGTGCCAGCAGCCTACTGGTAGGAGAGAAGACCCAGTACTTC.

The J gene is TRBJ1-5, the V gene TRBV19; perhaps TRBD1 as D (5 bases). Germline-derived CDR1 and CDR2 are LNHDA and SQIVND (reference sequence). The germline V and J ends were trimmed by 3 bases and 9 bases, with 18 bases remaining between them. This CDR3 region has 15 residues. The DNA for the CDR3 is TGTGCCAGTAGTATGAATTTGGGGCCCGATCGGCCCCAGCATTTT. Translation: CASSMNLGPDRPQHF.

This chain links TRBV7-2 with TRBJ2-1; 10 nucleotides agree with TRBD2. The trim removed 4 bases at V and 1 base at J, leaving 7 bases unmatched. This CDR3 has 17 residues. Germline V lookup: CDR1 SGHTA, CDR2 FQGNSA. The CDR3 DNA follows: TGTGCCAGCAGCTCCCTACTAGCGGGGACTTCCTACAATGAGCAGTTCTTC. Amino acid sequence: CASSSLLAGTSYNEQFF. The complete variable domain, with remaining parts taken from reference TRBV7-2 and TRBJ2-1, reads GAGVSQSPSNKVTEKGKDVELRCDPISGHTALYWYRQSLGQGLEFLIYFQGNSAPDKSGLPSDRFSAERTGGSVSTLTIQRTQQEDSAVYLCASSSLLAGTSYNEQFFGPGTRLTVL.

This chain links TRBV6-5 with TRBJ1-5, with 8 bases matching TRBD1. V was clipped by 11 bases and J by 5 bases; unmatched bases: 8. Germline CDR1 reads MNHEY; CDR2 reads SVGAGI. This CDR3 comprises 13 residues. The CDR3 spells CAGSDRDYQPQHF. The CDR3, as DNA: TGTGCCGGGTCGGACAGGGATTATCAGCCCCAGCATTTT.

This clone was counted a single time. The CDR3 DNA is TGTGCCAGCAGCTTAATTCCCGACGGGTACTATGGCTACACCTTC. Its protein is CASSLIPDGYYGYTF. This sequence joins TRBV7-2 and TRBJ1-2; D unclear. This CDR3 comprises 15 residues. V lost 2 bases to trimming and J lost 3 bases, with 13 bases between them. CDR1 is SGHTA and CDR2 is FQGNSA in the germline V gene.

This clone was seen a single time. CDR3 nucleotides: TGCAGCGTTTTAGGGACGGGGGGCCCCTACGAGCAGTACTTC. Its translation is CSVLGTGGPYEQYF. The chain has TRBV29-1 and TRBJ2-7; D might be TRBD2 (7 bases). Germline values: CDR1 SQVTM, CDR2 ANQGSEA. Trimming stripped 5 bases from V and 2 bases from J, with 16 bases between. The CDR3 is 14 residues long.

The chain's CDR3 is CASSLHGEETQYF. Here the CDR3 DNA reads TGTGCCAGCAGTTTACACGGTGAAGAGACCCAGTACTTC. The chain combines TRBV27 with TRBJ2-5; D is ambiguous. Trimming left V 2 bases short and J 3 bases short, with 7 bases between. The CDR3 spans 13 residues. CDR1 is MNHEY, CDR2 SMNVEV, per germline (reference sequence).

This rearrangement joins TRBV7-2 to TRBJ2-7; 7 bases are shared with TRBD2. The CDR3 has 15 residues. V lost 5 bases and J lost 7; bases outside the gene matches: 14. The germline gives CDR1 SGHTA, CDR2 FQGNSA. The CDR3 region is CASSETAGEVEEQYF. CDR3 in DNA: TGTGCCAGCAGCGAGACGGCGGGGGAAGTGGAAGAGCAGTACTTC.

CDR3 region: CASSFSGPRRTEAFF. CDR3 DNA: TGTGCCAGCAGTTTCTCTGGGCCAAGGAGGACTGAAGCTTTCTTT. The V call is TRBV27, the J call TRBJ1-1; D remains unclear. This CDR3 contains 15 residues. Germline CDR1 MNHEY, CDR2 SMNVEV (reference sequence). V was cut by 3 bases and J by 5 bases, with 16 bases left in between.

CDR3 in amino acids: CASSEDRAWNTEAFF. The CDR3 bases are TGTGCCAGCAGTGAAGACAGGGCCTGGAACACTGAAGCTTTCTTT. This chain joins TRBV2 and TRBJ1-1; weak D call: TRBD1 (6 bases). Germline V lookup: CDR1 SNHLY, CDR2 FYNNEI. The CDR3 covers 15 residues. V lost 1 base and J lost 1, with 10 bases in between.

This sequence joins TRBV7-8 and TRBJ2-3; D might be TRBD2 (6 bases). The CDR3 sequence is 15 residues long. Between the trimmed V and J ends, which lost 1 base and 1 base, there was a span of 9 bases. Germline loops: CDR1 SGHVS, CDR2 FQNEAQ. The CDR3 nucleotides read TGTGCCAGCAGCTTAGTGGGGGGACGCACAGATACGCAGTATTTT. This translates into CASSLVGGRTDTQYF.

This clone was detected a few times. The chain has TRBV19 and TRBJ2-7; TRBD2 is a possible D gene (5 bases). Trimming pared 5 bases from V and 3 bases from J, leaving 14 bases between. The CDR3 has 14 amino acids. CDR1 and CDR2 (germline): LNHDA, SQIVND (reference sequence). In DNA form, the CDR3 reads TGTGCCAGTAGTCCGGCAACGGAGGACTACGAGCAGTACTTC. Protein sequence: CASSPATEDYEQYF.

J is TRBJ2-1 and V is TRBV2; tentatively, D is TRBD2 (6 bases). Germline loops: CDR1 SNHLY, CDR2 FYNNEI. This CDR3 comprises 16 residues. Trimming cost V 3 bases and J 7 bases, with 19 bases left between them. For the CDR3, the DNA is TGTGCCAGCAGTGAGACCCCCGGGAGCGAGTGGAATGAGCAGTTCTTC. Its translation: CASSETPGSEWNEQFF.

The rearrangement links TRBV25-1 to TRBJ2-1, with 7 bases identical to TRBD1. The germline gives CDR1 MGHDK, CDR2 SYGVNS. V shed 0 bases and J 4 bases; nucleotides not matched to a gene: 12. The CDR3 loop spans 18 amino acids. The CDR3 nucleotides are TGTGCCAGCAGTGAATACTTTGCTATGGGACAGTCGTACAATGAGCAGTTCTTC. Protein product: CASSEYFAMGQSYNEQFF.

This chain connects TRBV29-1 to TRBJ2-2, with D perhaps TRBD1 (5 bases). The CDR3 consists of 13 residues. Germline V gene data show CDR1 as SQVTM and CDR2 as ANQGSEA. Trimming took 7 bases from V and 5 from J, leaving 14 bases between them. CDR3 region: CSAVTANTGELFF. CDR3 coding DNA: TGCAGCGCTGTGACAGCTAATACCGGGGAGCTGTTTTTT.

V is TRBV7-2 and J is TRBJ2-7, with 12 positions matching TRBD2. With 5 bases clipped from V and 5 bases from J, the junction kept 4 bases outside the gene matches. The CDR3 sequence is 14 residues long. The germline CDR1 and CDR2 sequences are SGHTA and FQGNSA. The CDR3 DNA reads TGTGCCAGCAGCCCGTCTAGCGGGAGGGACGAGCAGTACTTC. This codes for CASSPSSGRDEQYF.

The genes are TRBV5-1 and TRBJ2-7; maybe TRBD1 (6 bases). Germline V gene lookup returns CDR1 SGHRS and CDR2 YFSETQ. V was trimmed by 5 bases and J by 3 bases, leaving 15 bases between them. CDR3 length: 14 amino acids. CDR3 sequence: CASRPATGFYEQYF. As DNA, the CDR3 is TGCGCCAGCAGGCCCGCGACAGGCTTCTACGAGCAGTACTTC.